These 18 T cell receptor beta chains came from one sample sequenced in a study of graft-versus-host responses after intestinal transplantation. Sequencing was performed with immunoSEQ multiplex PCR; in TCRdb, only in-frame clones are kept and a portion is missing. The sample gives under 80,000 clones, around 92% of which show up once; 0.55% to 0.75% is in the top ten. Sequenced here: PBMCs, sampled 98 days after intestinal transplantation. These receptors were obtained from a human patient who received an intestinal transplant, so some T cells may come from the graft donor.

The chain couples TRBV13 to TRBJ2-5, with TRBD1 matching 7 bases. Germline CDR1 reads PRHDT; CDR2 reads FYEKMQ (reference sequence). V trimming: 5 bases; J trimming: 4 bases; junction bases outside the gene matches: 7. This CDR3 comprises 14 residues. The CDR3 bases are TGTGCCAGCAGCCCGACAGGGTTGGGAGAGACCCAGTACTTC. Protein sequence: CASSPTGLGETQYF.

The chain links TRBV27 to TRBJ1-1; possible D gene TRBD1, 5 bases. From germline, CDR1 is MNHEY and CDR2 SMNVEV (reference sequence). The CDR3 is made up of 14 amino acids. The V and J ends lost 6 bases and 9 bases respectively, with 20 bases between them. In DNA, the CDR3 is TGTGCCAGCAGGCCCGGGACCTTGGGGGTACAAGCTTTCTTT. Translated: CASRPGTLGVQAFF.

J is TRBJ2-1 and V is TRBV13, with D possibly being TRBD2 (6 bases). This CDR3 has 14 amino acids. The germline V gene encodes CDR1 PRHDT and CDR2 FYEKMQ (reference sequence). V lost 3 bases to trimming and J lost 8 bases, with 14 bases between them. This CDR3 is CASSFGGVRDEQFF. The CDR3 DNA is TGTGCCAGCAGCTTTGGCGGGGTAAGGGATGAGCAGTTCTTC.

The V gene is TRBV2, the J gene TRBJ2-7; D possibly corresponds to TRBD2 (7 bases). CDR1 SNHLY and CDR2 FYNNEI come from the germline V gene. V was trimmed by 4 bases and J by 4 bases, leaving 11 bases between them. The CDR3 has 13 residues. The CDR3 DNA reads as TGTGCCAGCAGTGTTGCGGGGGCATACGAGCAGTACTTC. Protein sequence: CASSVAGAYEQYF.

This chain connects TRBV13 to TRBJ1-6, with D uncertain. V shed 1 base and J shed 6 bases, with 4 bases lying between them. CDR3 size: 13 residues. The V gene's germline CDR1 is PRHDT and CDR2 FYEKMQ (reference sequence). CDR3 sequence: CASSLVRNSPLHF. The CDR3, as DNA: TGTGCCAGCAGCTTAGTCCGTAATTCACCCCTCCACTTT. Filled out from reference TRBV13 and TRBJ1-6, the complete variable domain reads AAGVIQSPRHLIKEKRETATLKCYPIPRHDTVYWYQQGPGQDPQFLISFYEKMQSDKGSIPDRFSAQQFSDYHSELNMSSLELGDSALYFCASSLVRNSPLHFGNGTRLTVT.

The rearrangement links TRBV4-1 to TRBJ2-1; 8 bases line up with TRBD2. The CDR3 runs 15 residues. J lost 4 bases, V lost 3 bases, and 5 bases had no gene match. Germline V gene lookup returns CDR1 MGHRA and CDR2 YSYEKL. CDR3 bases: TGCGCCAGCAGCCACGTTCTAGCGGGTTACAATGAGCAGTTCTTC. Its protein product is CASSHVLAGYNEQFF.

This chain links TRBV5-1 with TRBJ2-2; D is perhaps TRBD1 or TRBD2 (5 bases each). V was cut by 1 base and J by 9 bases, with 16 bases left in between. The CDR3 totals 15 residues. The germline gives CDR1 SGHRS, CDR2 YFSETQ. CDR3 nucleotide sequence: TGCGCCAGCAGCTTGAAACGGGGCGGGTGGTGGGAGCTGTTTTTT. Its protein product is CASSLKRGGWWELFF.

The CDR3 DNA follows: TGCGCCAGCAGCCAAGAGTTGGGACTCGTAAGAAGGGAGCAGTTCTTC. As protein: CASSQELGLVRREQFF. V gene TRBV4-1 combines with J gene TRBJ2-1; D might be TRBD2 (6 bases). Germline assignment: CDR1 MGHRA and CDR2 YSYEKL. Deletions cut 0 bases from V and 10 bases from J, with 19 bases between. This CDR3 has 16 residues.

The CDR3, as DNA: TGTGCCAGCACAGGGGGAGTGAACACTGAAGCTTTCTTT. It encodes CASTGGVNTEAFF. V is TRBV28 and J is TRBJ1-1; 7 bases line up with TRBD1. The CDR3 has 13 residues. V lost 7 bases and J lost 0; bases outside the gene matches: 2. The germline CDR1 and CDR2 sequences are MDHEN and SYDVKM.

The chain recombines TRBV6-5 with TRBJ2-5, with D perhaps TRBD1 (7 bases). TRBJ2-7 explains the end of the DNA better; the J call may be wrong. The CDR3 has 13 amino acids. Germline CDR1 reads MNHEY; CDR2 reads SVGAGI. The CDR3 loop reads CASSLQGGHEQYF. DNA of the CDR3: TGTGCCAGCAGTCTGCAGGGGGGCCACGAGCAGTACTTC.

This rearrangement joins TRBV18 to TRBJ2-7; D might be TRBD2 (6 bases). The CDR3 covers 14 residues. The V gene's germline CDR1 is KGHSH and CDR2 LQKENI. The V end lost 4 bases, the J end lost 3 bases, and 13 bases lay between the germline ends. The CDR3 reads CASSLERRDYEQYF. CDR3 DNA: TGTGCCAGCTCACTGGAGCGGAGGGACTACGAGCAGTACTTC.

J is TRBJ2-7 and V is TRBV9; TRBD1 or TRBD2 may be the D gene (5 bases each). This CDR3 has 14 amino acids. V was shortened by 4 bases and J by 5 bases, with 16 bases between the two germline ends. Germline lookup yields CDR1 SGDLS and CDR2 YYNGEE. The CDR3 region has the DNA TGTGCCAGCAGCACCGGGACCGATAAGGACGAGCAGTACTTC. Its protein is CASSTGTDKDEQYF.

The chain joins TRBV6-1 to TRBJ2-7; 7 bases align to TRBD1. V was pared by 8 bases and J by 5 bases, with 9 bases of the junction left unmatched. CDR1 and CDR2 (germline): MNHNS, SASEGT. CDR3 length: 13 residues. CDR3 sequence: CASEGDRVDEQYF. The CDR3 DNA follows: TGTGCCAGCGAAGGAGACAGGGTGGACGAGCAGTACTTC.

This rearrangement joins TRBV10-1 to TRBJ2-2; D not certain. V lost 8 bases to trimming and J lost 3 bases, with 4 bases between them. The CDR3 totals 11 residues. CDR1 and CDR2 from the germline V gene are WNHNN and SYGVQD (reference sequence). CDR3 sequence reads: CASLYTGELFF. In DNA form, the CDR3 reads TGCGCCAGCCTTTACACCGGGGAGCTGTTTTTT.

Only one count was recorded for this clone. CDR3 bases: TGTGCCAGTAGTATACCCTCAGGGGGCAATCAGCCCCAGCATTTT. The encoded protein is CASSIPSGGNQPQHF. The chain employs TRBV19 and TRBJ1-5, with D possibly matching TRBD1 (6 bases). Germline-derived CDR1 and CDR2 are LNHDA and SQIVND (reference sequence). CDR3 length: 15 residues. V was trimmed by 2 bases and J by 2 bases, leaving 10 bases between them.

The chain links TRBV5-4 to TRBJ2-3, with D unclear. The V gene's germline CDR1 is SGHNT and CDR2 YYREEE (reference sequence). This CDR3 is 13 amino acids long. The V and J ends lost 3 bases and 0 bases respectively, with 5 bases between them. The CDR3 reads CASSSSSTDTQYF. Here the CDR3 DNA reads TGTGCCAGCAGCTCCTCTAGCACAGATACGCAGTATTTT.

In nucleotides, the CDR3 is TGTGCCAGCAGGGACAGGGCAGGGTATGGCTACACCTTC. Translated, it gives CASRDRAGYGYTF. The rearrangement uses TRBV27 and TRBJ1-2; 8 bases map to TRBD1. The J segment lost 5 bases and the V segment lost 6 bases, leaving 5 bases of the junction unmatched. This CDR3 comprises 13 residues. From germline, CDR1 is MNHEY and CDR2 SMNVEV (reference sequence).

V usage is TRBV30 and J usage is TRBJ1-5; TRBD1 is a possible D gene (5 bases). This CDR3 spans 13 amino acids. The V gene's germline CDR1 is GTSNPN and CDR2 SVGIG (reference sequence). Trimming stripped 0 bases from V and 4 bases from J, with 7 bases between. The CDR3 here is CAWSVQVNQPQHF. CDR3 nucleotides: TGTGCCTGGAGTGTACAGGTTAATCAGCCCCAGCATTTT.